The T cell receptor beta chain under discussion was sequenced for a study of CD8+ T cells in alopecia areata. This clone is a singleton in its sample. V shed 3 bases and J 1 base; nucleotides not matched to a gene: 5. From germline, CDR1 is SGDLS and CDR2 YYNGEE. This CDR3 has 16 residues. Extracted from the samples, RNA was reverse transcribed into cDNA to serve as the sequencing template. Assay: immunoSEQ multiplex PCR; the TCRdb copy retains only in-frame clones and omits some. The sample shows approximately 24,000 clones, 40% to 60% of them seen only once. The chain employs TRBV9 and TRBJ2-2, with 8 positions matching TRBD2. The sample comprised NKG2D-high CD8+ T cells sorted from blood. This receptor was obtained from a human donor with alopecia areata. CDR3 residues: CASSALTSGNTGELFF. CDR3 in DNA: TGTGCCAGCAGCGCCCTAACTAGCGGGAACACCGGGGAGCTGTTTTTT.